Listed here are 32 T cell receptor beta chains from one sample, sequenced in a study of CD8 T cells in Susac syndrome. RNA totalling about 0.5 to 1 ug underwent reverse transcription with random hexamers. TCRdb called the immunoSEQ multiplex PCR reads again in MiXCR, with one record for every CDR3 protein. The sample holds roughly 200,000 distinct CDR3 sequences; roughly 92% are singletons and the top ten take 0.095% to 0.12%. Sample: CD4+ T cells from PBMCs. The receptors derive from a human donor in good health.

CDR3 DNA: TGTGCCAGCAGTTTTTCAGTATCTGGGAACAATGAGCAGTTCTTC. Translation gives CASSFSVSGNNEQFF. The chain uses TRBV12-3 or TRBV12-4 and TRBJ2-1; D remains ambiguous. V lost 3 bases to trimming and J lost 5 bases, with 14 bases between them. The CDR3 is 15 amino acids.

The V and J genes are TRBV6-1 and TRBJ1-1; possibly TRBD1 for D (6 bases). There are 13 residues in the CDR3. The V end lost 5 bases, the J end lost 3 bases, and 10 bases lay between the germline ends. Per the germline V gene, CDR1 is MNHNS and CDR2 is SASEGT. The CDR3 DNA reads as TGTGCCAGCAGTTTATCAGGGGACACTGAAGCTTTCTTT. This codes for CASSLSGDTEAFF.

The chain is built from TRBV5-6 and TRBJ1-2, with TRBD1 matching over 7 bases. Germline V gene data show CDR1 as SGHDT and CDR2 as YYEEEE. The CDR3 runs to 12 residues. The ends lost 4 bases at V and 8 bases at J; junction bases unmatched: 5. CDR3 sequence: CASSQGVRGYTF. The DNA of the CDR3 is TGTGCCAGCAGCCAGGGGGTACGCGGCTACACCTTC.

The gene calls are TRBV20-1 and TRBJ1-1; the match to TRBD1 covers 9 bases. V lost 1 base to trimming and J lost 4 bases; unmatched junction nucleotides: 4. Per germline, CDR1 DFQATT and CDR2 SNEGSKA (reference sequence). The CDR3 runs to 14 residues. CDR3 protein: CSARAMTGGTEAFF. Written as DNA, the CDR3 is TGCAGTGCTAGAGCCATGACAGGGGGCACTGAAGCTTTCTTT.

V usage is TRBV29-1 and J usage is TRBJ1-6; D possibly corresponds to TRBD1 (5 bases). Germline V gene data show CDR1 as SQVTM and CDR2 as ANQGSEA. Trimming cost V 5 bases and J 4 bases, with 9 bases left between them. The CDR3 spans 13 residues. The CDR3 reads CSVLTDYNSPLHF. In nucleotides, the CDR3 is TGCAGCGTTTTGACAGATTATAATTCACCCCTCCACTTT. Combining the CDR3 with reference TRBV29-1 and TRBJ1-6 gives the whole variable domain SAVISQKPSRDICQRGTSLTIQCQVDSQVTMMFWYRQQPGQSLTLIATANQGSEATYESGFVIDKFPISRPNLTFSTLTVSNMSPEDSSIYLCSVLTDYNSPLHFGNGTRLTVT.

The count of this clonotype is one. The chain's CDR3 is CASSLPTGGAWNIQYF. In DNA, the CDR3 is TGTGCCAGCAGCTTACCGACAGGGGGCGCGTGGAACATTCAGTACTTC. The J gene is TRBJ2-4, the V gene TRBV7-2; 10 positions match TRBD1. Looked up from germline, CDR1 is SGHTA and CDR2 is FQGNSA. The CDR3 totals 16 residues. J gave up 7 bases and V 2 bases, and 8 bases lay outside the gene matches.

The CDR3 region is CASSFGGTHQEETQYF. As DNA, the CDR3 is TGCGCCAGCAGCTTCGGAGGGACTCACCAGGAGGAGACCCAGTACTTC. This chain links TRBV5-1 with TRBJ2-5; possible D gene TRBD2, 6 bases. Trimming removed 2 bases from V and 5 bases from J, with 19 bases in between. Germline CDR1 SGHRS, CDR2 YFSETQ. This CDR3 is 16 amino acids long.

The V gene is TRBV4-1, the J gene TRBJ2-5, with 8 positions matching TRBD1. This CDR3 is 14 amino acids long. V trimming: 2 bases; J trimming: 4 bases; junction bases outside the gene matches: 3. Germline V gene lookup returns CDR1 MGHRA and CDR2 YSYEKL. CDR3 in DNA: TGCGCCAGCAGCCAAAGACAGGGGCTAGAGACCCAGTACTTC. It codes for CASSQRQGLETQYF.

This chain links TRBV28 with TRBJ1-1; D might be TRBD1 (6 bases). Per germline, CDR1 MDHEN and CDR2 SYDVKM. V was clipped by 7 bases and J by 1 base, with 22 bases between them. The CDR3 consists of 17 residues. The CDR3 region is CASIPVDRDTWNTEAFF. The CDR3 coding sequence is TGTGCCAGCATCCCCGTGGACCGGGACACCTGGAACACTGAAGCTTTCTTT.

The gene calls are TRBV29-1 and TRBJ1-2; 8 bases align to TRBD1. This CDR3 is built from 16 residues. Germline assignment: CDR1 SQVTM and CDR2 ANQGSEA. V was clipped by 5 bases and J by 8 bases; unmatched bases: 19. CDR3 coding DNA: TGCAGCGTTTCCGAGACAGGGGCCGGCCGGGGAGGGGGCTACACCTTC. Its translation is CSVSETGAGRGGGYTF.

The CDR3 nucleotides read TGTGCCAGCAGGTCCCCTAGCGGGGGCGGGAAGGACATTCAGTACTTC. Translation: CASRSPSGGGKDIQYF. This chain links TRBV6-2 or TRBV6-3 with TRBJ2-4, with 10 bases that match TRBD2. CDR1 is MNHEY and CDR2 is SVGEGT in the germline V gene. The CDR3 loop spans 16 amino acids. V shed 6 bases and J 8 bases; nucleotides not matched to a gene: 13.

The J gene is TRBJ1-5, the V gene TRBV19; maybe TRBD1 (6 bases). The CDR3 has 14 amino acids. V lost 6 bases and J 1 base, leaving 10 bases between the germline ends. CDR1 and CDR2 (germline): LNHDA, SQIVND (reference sequence). This CDR3 reads CASRTDRSNQPQHF. In DNA form, the CDR3 reads TGTGCCAGTAGGACTGACAGGAGCAATCAGCCCCAGCATTTT.

This chain uses TRBV27 with TRBJ1-1, with unresolved D. Per the germline V gene, CDR1 is MNHEY and CDR2 is SMNVEV (reference sequence). This CDR3 has 12 residues. Between the trimmed V and J ends, which lost 10 bases and 2 bases, there was a span of 11 bases. The CDR3 reads CANDQRNTEAFF. CDR3 in DNA: TGTGCCAACGACCAGAGAAACACTGAAGCTTTCTTT.

This chain links TRBV19 with TRBJ2-5; maybe TRBD1 (5 bases). V lost 3 bases, J lost 2 bases, and 13 bases lay in between. Germline V gene data show CDR1 as LNHDA and CDR2 as SQIVND (reference sequence). This CDR3 spans 15 amino acids. CDR3 sequence: CASSILPRQQETQYF. The CDR3 DNA reads as TGTGCCAGTAGTATTCTCCCGAGACAGCAAGAGACCCAGTACTTC.

J is TRBJ2-4 and V is TRBV2; TRBD1 might be the D (5 bases). CDR1 is SNHLY and CDR2 is FYNNEI in the germline V gene. The CDR3 extends over 15 amino acids. Trimming shortened V by 4 bases and J by 0 bases, and 10 bases separated the two germline ends. In DNA, the CDR3 is TGTGCCAGCAGTGTTGACAGTCTAGCCAAAAACATTCAGTACTTC. Protein: CASSVDSLAKNIQYF.

The rearrangement joins TRBV5-4 to TRBJ2-1, with D possibly called TRBD1 or TRBD2 (5 bases each). V lost 4 bases and J 1 base, leaving 12 bases between the germline ends. The CDR3 is 15 amino acids. The germline V gene has CDR1 SGHNT and CDR2 YYREEE (reference sequence). The CDR3 DNA is TGTGCCAGCAGCCAGATGGGGGTTTCCTACAATGAGCAGTTCTTC. Translating gives CASSQMGVSYNEQFF.

The chain uses TRBV7-2 and TRBJ2-1; D is perhaps TRBD1 (5 bases). Germline CDR1 reads SGHTA; CDR2 reads FQGNSA. The CDR3 runs to 12 residues. V lost 2 bases, J lost 10 bases, and 9 bases lay in between. CDR3 in amino acids: CASSLQGYEQFF. The CDR3 DNA is TGTGCCAGCAGCTTACAGGGTTACGAGCAGTTCTTC. The full variable domain, rest sourced from reference TRBV7-2 and TRBJ2-1, is GAGVSQSPSNKVTEKGKDVELRCDPISGHTALYWYRQSLGQGLEFLIYFQGNSAPDKSGLPSDRFSAERTGGSVSTLTIQRTQQEDSAVYLCASSLQGYEQFFGPGTRLTVL.

V usage is TRBV20-1 and J usage is TRBJ2-2; D tentatively fits TRBD1 or TRBD2 (6 bases each). The V end was cut by 6 bases, the J end by 7 bases, with 15 bases between. The germline V gene encodes CDR1 DFQATT and CDR2 SNEGSKA (reference sequence). This CDR3 is built from 13 residues. CDR3 coding DNA: TGCAGTGCCTGGGGGGCCAAGGGCGGGGAGCTGTTTTTT. As protein: CSAWGAKGGELFF.

This clonotype was counted between two and nine times. The chain couples TRBV7-9 to TRBJ1-6; maybe TRBD1 (6 bases). Germline loops: CDR1 SEHNR, CDR2 FQNEAQ (reference sequence). V was pared by 3 bases and J by 7 bases, with 10 bases between. The CDR3 covers 14 residues. The CDR3 nucleotides read TGTGCCAGCAGCTTGGACAGCTTAAATTCACCCCTCCACTTT. Its protein is CASSLDSLNSPLHF.

The CDR3 nucleotides read TGTGCCAGCAGCTTTGGACACCTGAGCACAGATACGCAGTATTTT. It translates to CASSFGHLSTDTQYF. This chain joins TRBV5-4 and TRBJ2-3, with TRBD1 as a possible D gene (5 bases). From germline, CDR1 is SGHNT and CDR2 YYREEE (reference sequence). This CDR3 region has 15 residues. The V gene lost 2 bases and the J gene lost 0 bases, with 10 bases spanning the gap. Looking up the rest from reference TRBV5-4 and TRBJ2-3 gives the full variable domain: ETGVTQSPTHLIKTRGQQVTLRCSSQSGHNTVSWYQQALGQGPQFIFQYYREEENGRGNFPPRFSGLQFPNYSSELNVNALELDDSALYLCASSFGHLSTDTQYFGPGTRLTVL.

This chain joins TRBV10-2 and TRBJ1-3; 7 bases agree with TRBD1. V dropped 6 bases and J dropped 2; count of bases not matched to a gene: 4. This CDR3 contains 14 residues. Germline values: CDR1 WSHSY, CDR2 SAAADI. CDR3 nucleotide sequence: TGCGCCAGCAGCCGACAGGGAACTGGAAACACCATATATTTT. Amino acids: CASSRQGTGNTIYF.

V gene TRBV10-3 combines with J gene TRBJ2-5; 7 positions agree with TRBD1. V was pared by 2 bases and J by 5 bases, with 8 bases of the junction left unmatched. Germline CDR1 and CDR2: ENHRY and SYGVKD. The CDR3 totals 15 residues. The DNA for the CDR3 is TGTGCCATCAGTGAGACAGGGGTAAAGGACGAGACCCAGTACTTC. Translation gives CAISETGVKDETQYF.

The chain couples TRBV6-1 to TRBJ2-1; D is ambiguous. The CDR3 is 14 amino acids. Germline CDR1 and CDR2: MNHNS and SASEGT. Between the trimmed V and J ends, which lost 0 bases and 6 bases, there was a span of 9 bases. In DNA form, the CDR3 reads TGTGCCAGCAGTGAAGCGTGGAGCAGCAATGAGCAGTTCTTC. This sequence encodes CASSEAWSSNEQFF.

This sequence joins TRBV5-6 and TRBJ1-2; TRBD1 matches at 7 bases. This CDR3 has 13 residues. Germline values: CDR1 SGHDT, CDR2 YYEEEE. V gave up 0 bases and J gave up 4 bases; unmatched junction bases: 0. CDR3 residues: CASSLDRGYGYTF. CDR3 sequence (DNA): TGTGCCAGCAGCTTGGACAGGGGCTATGGCTACACCTTC.

The chain employs TRBV28 and TRBJ2-5, with D possibly being TRBD1 or TRBD2 (6 bases each). The CDR3 covers 13 residues. CDR1 MDHEN and CDR2 SYDVKM come from the germline V gene. Deletions cut 7 bases from V and 5 bases from J, with 14 bases between. The CDR3 sequence is CASTQGGRETQYF. The DNA of the CDR3 is TGTGCCAGCACCCAAGGGGGGCGGGAGACCCAGTACTTC.

The chain employs TRBV7-2 and TRBJ2-6, with D possibly matching TRBD1 (6 bases). Trimming removed 4 bases from V and 4 bases from J, with 11 bases in between. The germline CDR1 and CDR2 sequences are SGHTA and FQGNSA. The CDR3 is 15 residues long. The CDR3 here is CASSSRGPGANVLTF. In nucleotides, the CDR3 is TGTGCCAGCAGCTCCAGGGGTCCCGGGGCCAACGTCCTGACTTTC.

This sequence joins TRBV28 and TRBJ2-7; D call uncertain. Per germline, CDR1 MDHEN and CDR2 SYDVKM. V was trimmed by 2 bases and J by 3 bases, leaving 5 bases between them. This CDR3 contains 12 residues. The CDR3 DNA follows: TGTGCCAGCAGTTTACCGGGCTACGAGCAGTACGTC. It yields the protein CASSLPGYEQYV.

V and J are TRBV29-1 and TRBJ2-7; D may match TRBD1 or TRBD2 (5 bases each). The CDR3 runs 14 residues. V was pared by 5 bases and J by 2 bases, with 16 bases between. Germline V gene lookup returns CDR1 SQVTM and CDR2 ANQGSEA. The CDR3 is CSVRTRDATYEQYF. The DNA of the CDR3 is TGCAGCGTTAGGACACGGGATGCTACCTACGAGCAGTACTTC.

The chain joins TRBV20-1 to TRBJ2-5; 7 bases fit TRBD1. The ends lost 1 base at V and 5 bases at J; junction bases unmatched: 4. The CDR3 is 13 amino acids. Germline V lookup: CDR1 DFQATT, CDR2 SNEGSKA (reference sequence). DNA for the CDR3: TGCAGTGCTAGAGTGACAGGGCGGGAGACCCAGTACTTC. It codes for CSARVTGRETQYF.

The chain recombines TRBV19 with TRBJ2-3; no clear D gene. CDR1 is LNHDA, CDR2 SQIVND, per germline (reference sequence). This CDR3 has 15 amino acids. Trimming removed 6 bases from V and 4 bases from J, with 17 bases in between. CDR3 sequence reads: CASSQSGFRSDTQYF. In DNA, the CDR3 is TGTGCCAGTAGCCAGTCCGGGTTTCGGTCAGATACGCAGTATTTT.

The chain uses TRBV5-1 and TRBJ2-4; D remains ambiguous. The germline CDR1 and CDR2 sequences are SGHRS and YFSETQ. Trimming removed 1 base from V and 9 bases from J, with 8 bases in between. CDR3 size: 12 residues. CDR3 in DNA: TGCGCCAGCAGCTTGAAGGGTTCCATTCAGTACTTC. Translated: CASSLKGSIQYF.

The chain recombines TRBV19 with TRBJ2-2; D is perhaps TRBD2 (6 bases). V shed 5 bases and J shed 0 bases, with 10 bases lying between them. CDR3 length: 15 amino acids. Per germline, CDR1 LNHDA and CDR2 SQIVND (reference sequence). The CDR3 coding sequence is TGTGCCAGTAGTTTACGGACTACGAACACCGGGGAGCTGTTTTTT. It encodes CASSLRTTNTGELFF.